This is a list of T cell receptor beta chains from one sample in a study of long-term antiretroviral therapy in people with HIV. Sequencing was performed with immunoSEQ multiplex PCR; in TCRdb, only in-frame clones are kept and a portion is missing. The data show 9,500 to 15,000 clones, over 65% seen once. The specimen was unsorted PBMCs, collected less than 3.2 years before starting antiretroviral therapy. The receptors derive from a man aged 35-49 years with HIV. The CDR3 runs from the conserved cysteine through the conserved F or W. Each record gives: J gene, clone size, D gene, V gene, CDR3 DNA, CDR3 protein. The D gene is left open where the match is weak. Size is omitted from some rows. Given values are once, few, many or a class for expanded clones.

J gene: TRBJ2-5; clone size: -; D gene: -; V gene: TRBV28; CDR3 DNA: TGTGCCAGCAGTTCAGGGAAAGAGACCCAGTACTTC; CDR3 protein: CASSSGKETQYF
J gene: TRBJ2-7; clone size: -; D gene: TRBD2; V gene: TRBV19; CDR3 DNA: TGTGCCAGTAGTATAGATCTCTCCGCGGGAGGTTTCGAGCAGTACTTC; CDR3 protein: CASSIDLSAGGFEQYF
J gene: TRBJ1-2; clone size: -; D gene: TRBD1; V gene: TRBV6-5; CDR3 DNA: TGTGCCAGCAGTAACAGGGGACTTAACTATGGCTACACCTTC; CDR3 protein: CASSNRGLNYGYTF
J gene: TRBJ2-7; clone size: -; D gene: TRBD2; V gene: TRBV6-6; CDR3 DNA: TGTGCCAGCAGGTATAAACTAGCGACTTACTACGAGCAGTACTTC; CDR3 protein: CASRYKLATYYEQYF
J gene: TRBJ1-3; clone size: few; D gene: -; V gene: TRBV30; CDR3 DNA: TGTGCCTGGAGCCTACAGGGTGTTGGAAACACCATATATTTT; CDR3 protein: CAWSLQGVGNTIYF
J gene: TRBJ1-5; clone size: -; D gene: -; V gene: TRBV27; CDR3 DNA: TGTGCCAGCAGTTCTACTTCCGGCGGGGAAGGACAGCCCCAGCATTTT; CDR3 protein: CASSSTSGGEGQPQHF
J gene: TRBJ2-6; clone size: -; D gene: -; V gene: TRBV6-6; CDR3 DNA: TGTGCCAGCAGTTACTCGAGAGGGCCTGGGGCCAACGTCCTGACTTTC; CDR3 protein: CASSYSRGPGANVLTF
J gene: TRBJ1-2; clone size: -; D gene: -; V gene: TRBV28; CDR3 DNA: TGTGCCAGCAGTTCCAGCTATGGCTACACCTTC; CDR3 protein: CASSSSYGYTF
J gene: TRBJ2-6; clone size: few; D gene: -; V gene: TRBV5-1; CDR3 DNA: TGCGCCAGCAGCGTGGAACAAAGTGTAGCCAACGTCCTGACTTTC; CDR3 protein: CASSVEQSVANVLTF
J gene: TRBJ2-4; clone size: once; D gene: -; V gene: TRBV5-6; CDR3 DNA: TGTGCCAGCAGCTTATATCAGTTAGCCAAAAACATTCAGTACTTC; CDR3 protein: CASSLYQLAKNIQYF
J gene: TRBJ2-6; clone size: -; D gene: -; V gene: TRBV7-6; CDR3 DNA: TGTGCCAGCAGCTCTTACCCACAGGGCGGTCTCGGCTCTGGGGCCAACGTCCTGACTTTC; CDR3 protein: CASSSYPQGGLGSGANVLTF
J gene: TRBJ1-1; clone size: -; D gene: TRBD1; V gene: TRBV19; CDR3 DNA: TGTGCCAGTAGTAGAGGGACAGGGGCTGAAGCTTTCTTT; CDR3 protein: CASSRGTGAEAFF
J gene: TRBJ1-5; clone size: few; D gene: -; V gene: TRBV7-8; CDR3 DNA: TGTGCCAGCAGCTCCGTCCCCGCGGGGGGCGACCAGCCCCAGCATTTT; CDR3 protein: CASSSVPAGGDQPQHF
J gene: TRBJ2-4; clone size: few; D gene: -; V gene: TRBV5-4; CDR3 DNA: TGTGCCAGCAGCTTGGGTCTGGGGAGATGGCAAAACATTCAGTACTTC; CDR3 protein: CASSLGLGRWQNIQYF
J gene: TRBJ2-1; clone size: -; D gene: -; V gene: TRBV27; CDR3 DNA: TGTGCCAGCAGGCGAGCTAATCTAAAGAGCTCCTACAATGAGCAGTTCTTC; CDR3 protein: CASRRANLKSSYNEQFF
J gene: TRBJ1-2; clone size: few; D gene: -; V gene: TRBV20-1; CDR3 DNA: TGCAGTGCTAGAGATTCCCCCGGCTACACCTTC; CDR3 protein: CSARDSPGYTF
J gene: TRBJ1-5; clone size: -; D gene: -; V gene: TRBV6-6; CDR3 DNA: TGTGCCGGAGGGGGGGGGCAGCGCAATCAGCCCCAGCATTTT; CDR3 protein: CAGGGGQRNQPQHF
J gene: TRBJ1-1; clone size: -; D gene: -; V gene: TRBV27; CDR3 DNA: TGTGCCAGCAGTTTATGGGCGAACACTGAAGCTTTCTTT; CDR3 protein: CASSLWANTEAFF